The 9 T cell receptor beta chains given below trace back to one sample, sequenced in a study of molecular identifiers for immune sequencing clone quantification. TCRdb re-called the PCR reads with MiXCR, one entry per CDR3 protein. Of some 65,000 distinct CDR3 sequences detected, under 20% appear once; the ten largest clones hold roughly 1.6%. Sequencing was carried out using naive CD8+ T cells from blood, with Jurkat cell RNA spiked in. The subset: FACS-sorted CD8+CD4-CCR7+CD45RA+ naive T cells. These TCRs come from a human donor in good health. Some libraries in this study had Jurkat cell RNA spiked in.

This clonotype was observed many times. The chain recombines TRBV20-1 with TRBJ2-7; tentative D call: TRBD1 (5 bases). Germline CDR1 and CDR2: DFQATT and SNEGSKA (reference sequence). CDR3 length: 12 amino acids. With 0 bases removed from V and 4 bases from J, the gap between germline ends came to 7 bases. DNA of the CDR3: TGCAGTGCTAGAGATTCAGGGTACGAGCAGTACTTC. It translates to CSARDSGYEQYF.

Points on this clonotype: A much larger clone lies one base from this, so it may be a read error. J is TRBJ2-3 and V is TRBV7-6, with D perhaps given as TRBD1 or TRBD2 (5 bases each). The CDR3 spans 15 residues. Germline V CDR1 and CDR2: SGHVS, FNYEAQ. The V end lost 4 bases, the J end lost 2 bases, and 13 bases lay between the germline ends. CDR3 nucleotide sequence: TGTGCCAGCAGCTCCACTAGGGGATACACAGATACGCAGTATTTT. Protein sequence: CASSSTRGYTDTQYF.

This clonotype was detected many times. The chain carries TRBV29-1 and TRBJ1-1; possibly TRBD1 for D (5 bases). The V end was cut by 4 bases, the J end by 6 bases, with 15 bases between. The CDR3 loop spans 13 amino acids. CDR1 and CDR2 from the germline V gene are SQVTM and ANQGSEA. CDR3 amino acids: CSVVSAGRAEAFF. In DNA, the CDR3 is TGCAGCGTTGTCTCCGCAGGGAGAGCTGAAGCTTTCTTT. Supplemented by reference TRBV29-1 and TRBJ1-1, the full variable domain reads SAVISQKPSRDICQRGTSLTIQCQVDSQVTMMFWYRQQPGQSLTLIATANQGSEATYESGFVIDKFPISRPNLTFSTLTVSNMSPEDSSIYLCSVVSAGRAEAFFGQGTRLTVV.

Remarks on this clonotype: The junction does not match germline at one end; this may be a read error. V usage is TRBV29-1 and J usage is TRBJ2-2, with D maybe TRBD2 (6 bases). CDR1 and CDR2 from the germline V gene are SQVTM and ANQGSEA. The CDR3 spans 14 residues. The CDR3 sequence: CSLPPGVYTGELSF. CDR3 sequence (DNA): TGCAGCCTGCCCCCGGGAGTCTACACCGGGGAGCTGTCTTTT.

Notes on this clonotype: A read error may be the cause here, since a much bigger clone is one base away. The V gene is TRBV7-9, the J gene TRBJ2-7; 7 nucleotides agree with TRBD2. Germline CDR1 is SEHNR and CDR2 is FQNEAQ (reference sequence). With 5 bases clipped from V and 2 bases from J, the junction kept 9 bases outside the gene matches. The CDR3 runs to 15 residues. The CDR3 region is CASSNPPAGTYEQYF. CDR3 nucleotide sequence: TGTGCCAGCAGCAACCCACCAGCGGGGACCTACGAGCAGTACTTC.

With respect to this clonotype: Given a much more abundant clone one base away, this may be a read error. The chain combines TRBV2 with TRBJ2-2; TRBD2 is a possible D gene (6 bases). This CDR3 is 19 amino acids long. Germline V gene sequence: CDR1 SNHLY, CDR2 FYNNEI. DNA of the CDR3: TGTGCCAGCGGTGAAGCGGGCGACAGAAGCCGTGCGAACACCGGGGAGCTGTTTTTT. It encodes CASGEAGDRSRANTGELFF.

This clonotype appeared many times. The chain employs TRBV29-1 and TRBJ2-1; 9 positions match TRBD2. Germline loops: CDR1 SQVTM, CDR2 ANQGSEA. This CDR3 has 14 amino acids. V lost 7 bases, J lost 4 bases, and 8 bases stayed unmatched. The CDR3 DNA reads TGCAGCGCCAAAGCGGGAGGCGGATACAATGAGCAGTTCTTC. This codes for CSAKAGGGYNEQFF.

The CDR3 DNA reads as TGCAGTGCTGCCCCAGGGGGCGCGGATGGAAACACCATATATTTT. Encoded protein: CSAAPGGADGNTIYF. The J gene is TRBJ1-3, the V gene TRBV20-1; 8 bases align to TRBD1. Germline V CDR1 and CDR2: DFQATT, SNEGSKA (reference sequence). CDR3 length: 15 amino acids. V lost 5 bases and J lost 3; bases outside the gene matches: 9.

This clonotype was counted at least ten times. V is TRBV27 and J is TRBJ1-1; D call uncertain. Per the germline V gene, CDR1 is MNHEY and CDR2 is SMNVEV (reference sequence). CDR3 length: 14 residues. The V end lost 0 bases, the J end lost 1 base, and 6 bases lay between the germline ends. CDR3 protein: CASSLSVENTEAFF. The DNA of the CDR3 is TGTGCCAGCAGTTTATCGGTAGAGAACACTGAAGCTTTCTTT.